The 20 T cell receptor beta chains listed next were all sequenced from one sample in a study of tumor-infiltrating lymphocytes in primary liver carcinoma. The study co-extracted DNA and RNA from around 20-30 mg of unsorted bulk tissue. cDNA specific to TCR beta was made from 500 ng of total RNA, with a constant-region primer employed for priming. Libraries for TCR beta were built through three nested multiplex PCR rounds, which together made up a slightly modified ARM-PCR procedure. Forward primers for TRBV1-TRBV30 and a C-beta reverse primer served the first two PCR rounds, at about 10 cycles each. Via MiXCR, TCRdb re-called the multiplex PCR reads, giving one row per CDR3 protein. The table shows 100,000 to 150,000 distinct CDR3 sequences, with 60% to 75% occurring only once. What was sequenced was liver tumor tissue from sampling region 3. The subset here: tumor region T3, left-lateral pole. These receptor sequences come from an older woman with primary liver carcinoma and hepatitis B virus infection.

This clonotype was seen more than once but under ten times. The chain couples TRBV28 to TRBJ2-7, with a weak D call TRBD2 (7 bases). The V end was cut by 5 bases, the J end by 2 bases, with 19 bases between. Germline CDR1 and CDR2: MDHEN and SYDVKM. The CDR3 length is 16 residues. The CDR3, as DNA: TGTGCCAGCAGTCCTAGGGGGGGAAGGGGTACCTACGAGCAGTACTTC. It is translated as CASSPRGGRGTYEQYF.

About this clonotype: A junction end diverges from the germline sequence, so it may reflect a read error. The CDR3 reads CTSSLVPDTTSIDTQYF. DNA of the CDR3: TGCACCAGCAGCTTGGTCCCGGACACCACTAGCATAGATACGCAGTATTTT. This chain uses TRBV5-1 with TRBJ2-3; weak D call: TRBD2 (6 bases). This CDR3 region has 17 residues. The germline gives CDR1 SGHRS, CDR2 YFSETQ.

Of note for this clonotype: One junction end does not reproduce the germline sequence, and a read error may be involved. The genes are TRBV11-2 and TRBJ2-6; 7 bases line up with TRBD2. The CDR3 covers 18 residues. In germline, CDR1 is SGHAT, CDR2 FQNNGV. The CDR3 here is CASSSVLATTSGANVLTF. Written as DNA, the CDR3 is TGTGCCAGCAGCTCAGTACTAGCGACGACCTCTGGGGCCAACGTCTTGACTTTC.

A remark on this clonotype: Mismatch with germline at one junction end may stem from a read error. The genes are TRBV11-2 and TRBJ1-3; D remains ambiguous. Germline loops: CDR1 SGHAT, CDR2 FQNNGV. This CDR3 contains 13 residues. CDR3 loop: CASSFPGGNSIYF. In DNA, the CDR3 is TGTGCCAGCAGTTTCCCCGGCGGAAACAGCATATATTTT.

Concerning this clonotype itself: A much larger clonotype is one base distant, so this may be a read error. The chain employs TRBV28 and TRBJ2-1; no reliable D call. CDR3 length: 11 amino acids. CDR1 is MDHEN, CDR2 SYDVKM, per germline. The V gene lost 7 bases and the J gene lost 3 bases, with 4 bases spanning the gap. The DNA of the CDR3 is TGTGCCAGCACAGACTACAATGAGCAGTTCTTC. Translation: CASTDYNEQFF.

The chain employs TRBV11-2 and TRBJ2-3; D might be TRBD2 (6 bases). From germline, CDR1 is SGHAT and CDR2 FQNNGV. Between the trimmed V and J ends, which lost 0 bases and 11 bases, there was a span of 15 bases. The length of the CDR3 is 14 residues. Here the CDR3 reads CASSLESGPGVQYF. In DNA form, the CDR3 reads TGTGCCAGCAGCTTAGAGAGTGGTCCGGGGGTGCAGTATTTT.

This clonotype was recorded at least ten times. CDR3: CSATPGTASSGNTIYF. In DNA form, the CDR3 reads TGCAGCGCAACTCCCGGGACAGCTAGCTCTGGAAACACCATATATTTT. V usage is TRBV29-1 and J usage is TRBJ1-3; TRBD1 matches 7 bases. The CDR3 consists of 16 residues. V dropped 7 bases and J dropped 0; count of bases not matched to a gene: 12. From germline, CDR1 is SQVTM and CDR2 ANQGSEA.

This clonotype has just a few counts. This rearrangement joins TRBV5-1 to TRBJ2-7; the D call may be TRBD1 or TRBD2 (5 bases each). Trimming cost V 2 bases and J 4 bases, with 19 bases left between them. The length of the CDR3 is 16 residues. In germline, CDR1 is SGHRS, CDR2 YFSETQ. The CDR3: CASSFGTAAVTYEQYF. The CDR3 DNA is TGCGCCAGCAGCTTTGGGACCGCCGCGGTGACTTACGAGCAGTACTTC.

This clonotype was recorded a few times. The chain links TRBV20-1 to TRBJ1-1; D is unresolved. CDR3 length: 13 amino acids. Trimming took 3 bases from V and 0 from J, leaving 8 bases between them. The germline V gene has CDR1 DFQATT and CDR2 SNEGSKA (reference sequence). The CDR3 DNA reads TGCAGTGCTAGTAGTCCGGTGAACACTGAAGCTTTCTTT. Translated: CSASSPVNTEAFF.

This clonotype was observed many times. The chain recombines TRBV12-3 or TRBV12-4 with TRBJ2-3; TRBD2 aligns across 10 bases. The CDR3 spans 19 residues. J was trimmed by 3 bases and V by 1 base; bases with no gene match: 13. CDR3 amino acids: CASSLVPYTSGIDTDTQYF. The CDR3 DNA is TGTGCCAGCAGTTTAGTGCCCTATACTAGCGGGATAGATACAGATACGCAGTATTTT.

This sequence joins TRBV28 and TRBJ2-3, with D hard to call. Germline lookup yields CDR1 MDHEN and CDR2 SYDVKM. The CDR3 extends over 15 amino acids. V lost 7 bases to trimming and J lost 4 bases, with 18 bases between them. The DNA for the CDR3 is TGTGCCAGCACCACTATGGGTCGAGGCGCAGATACGCAGTATTTT. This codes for CASTTMGRGADTQYF.

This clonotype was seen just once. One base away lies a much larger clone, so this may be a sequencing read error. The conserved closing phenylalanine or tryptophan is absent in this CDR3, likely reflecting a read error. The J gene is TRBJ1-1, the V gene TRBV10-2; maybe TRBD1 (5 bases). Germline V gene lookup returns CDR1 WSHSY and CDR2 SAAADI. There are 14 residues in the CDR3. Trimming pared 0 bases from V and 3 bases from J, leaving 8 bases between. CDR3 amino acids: CASSESRGDTEAFL. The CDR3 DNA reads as TGCGCCAGCAGTGAGTCGCGGGGGGACACTGAAGCTTTCCTT.

The CDR3 sequence: CASILGGPKETQYF. CDR3 in DNA: TGTGCCAGCATCTTGGGAGGACCAAAAGAGACCCAGTACTTC. The chain links TRBV11-2 to TRBJ2-5, with D tentatively TRBD2 (6 bases). Trimming left V 7 bases short and J 3 bases short, with 15 bases between. This CDR3 spans 14 amino acids. CDR1 is SGHAT and CDR2 is FQNNGV in the germline V gene.

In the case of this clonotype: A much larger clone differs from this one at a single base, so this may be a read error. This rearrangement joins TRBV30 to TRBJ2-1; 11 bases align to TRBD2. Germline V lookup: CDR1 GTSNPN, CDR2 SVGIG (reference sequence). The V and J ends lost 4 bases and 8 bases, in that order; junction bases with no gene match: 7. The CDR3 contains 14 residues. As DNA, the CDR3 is TGTGCCTGGAAACTAGCGGGAGTCAGGTATGAGCAGTTCTTC. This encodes CAWKLAGVRYEQFF.

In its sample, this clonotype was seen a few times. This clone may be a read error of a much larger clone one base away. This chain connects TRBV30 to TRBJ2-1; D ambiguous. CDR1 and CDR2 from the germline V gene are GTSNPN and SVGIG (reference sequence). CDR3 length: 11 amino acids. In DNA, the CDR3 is TGTGCAAGAAGTCAGGAAAATGAGCAGCTCTTC. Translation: CARSQENEQLF.

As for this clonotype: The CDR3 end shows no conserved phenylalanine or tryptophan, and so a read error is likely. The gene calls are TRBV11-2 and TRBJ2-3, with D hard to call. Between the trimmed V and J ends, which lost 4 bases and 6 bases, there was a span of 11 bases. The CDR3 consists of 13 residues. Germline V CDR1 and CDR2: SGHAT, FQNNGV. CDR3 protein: CASSSGPTDTQYS. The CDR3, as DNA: TGTGCCAGCAGCTCCGGACCCACGGATACGCAGTATTCT.

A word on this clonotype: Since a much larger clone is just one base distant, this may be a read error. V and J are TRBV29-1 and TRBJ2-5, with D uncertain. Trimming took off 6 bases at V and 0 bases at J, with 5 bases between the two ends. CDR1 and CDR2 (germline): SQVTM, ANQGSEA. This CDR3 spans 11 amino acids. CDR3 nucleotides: TGCAGCGTCCAGCACCAAGAGACCCAGTACTTC. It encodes CSVQHQETQYF.

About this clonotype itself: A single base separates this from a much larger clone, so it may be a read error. The CDR3 DNA sequence: TGTGCCAGGAGTCGATCCGGGGTCCAGCTGTACTTC. This sequence encodes CARSRSGVQLYF. The chain joins TRBV12-3 or TRBV12-4 to TRBJ2-7; D may be TRBD2 (5 bases). This CDR3 has 12 amino acids. Deletions cut 9 bases from V and 12 bases from J, with 21 bases between.

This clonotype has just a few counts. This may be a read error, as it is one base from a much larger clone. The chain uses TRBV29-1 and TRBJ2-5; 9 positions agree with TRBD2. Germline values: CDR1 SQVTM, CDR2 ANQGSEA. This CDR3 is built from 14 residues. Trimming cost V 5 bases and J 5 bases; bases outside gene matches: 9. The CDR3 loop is CSVRGTSTGETQYF. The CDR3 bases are TGCAGCGTTAGAGGGACTAGCACAGGGGAGACCCAGTACTTC.

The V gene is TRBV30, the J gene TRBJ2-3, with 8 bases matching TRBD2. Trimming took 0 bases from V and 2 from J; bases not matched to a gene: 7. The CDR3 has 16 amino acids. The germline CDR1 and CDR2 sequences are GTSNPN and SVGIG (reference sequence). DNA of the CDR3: TGTGCCTGGAGTGTAGATGCGGGAGGACCCACAGATACGCAGTATTTT. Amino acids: CAWSVDAGGPTDTQYF.